A selection of T cell receptor beta chains follows, all from one sample in a study of graft-versus-host responses after intestinal transplantation. The repertoire was sequenced with immunoSEQ multiplex PCR; TCRdb's copy has only in-frame clones and lacks some. The table lists over 1,300 clones, about 87% of them singletons. The source material was PBMCs, sampled 33 days after intestinal transplant. These TCRs come from a human patient who received an intestinal transplant, so some T cells may come from the graft donor. CDR3s include the opening cysteine and the closing phenylalanine or tryptophan. A D gene is named only where the DNA matches it firmly. Clone size is stated in some rows and not others, as once, few, many or a class when expanded.

TGTGCCAGCAGCTCTAGGGTGCGGGATAGCCATGAGCAGTTCTTC | CASSSRVRDSHEQFF | TRBJ2-1 | TRBV11-3 | - | -
TGTGCCAGCAGTGAATTCACGTTGGAGACCCAGTACTTC | CASSEFTLETQYF | TRBJ2-5 | TRBV25-1 | - | -
TGCAGCCTCCGAAGGCAGGGGACTGGCAATGAGCAGTTCTTC | CSLRRQGTGNEQFF | TRBJ2-1 | TRBV29-1 | - | -
TGTGCCAGCAGCCTATCAGGAAGGACCGGGGAGCTGTTTTTT | CASSLSGRTGELFF | TRBJ2-2 | TRBV7-9 | - | -
TGTGCCAGCAGTGAACTAGCGGGGGGCAATGAGCAGTTCTTC | CASSELAGGNEQFF | TRBJ2-1 | TRBV6-4 | TRBD2 | -
TGTGCCAGCAGTGTCAGGGCGGAAAGCACTGAAGCTTTCTTT | CASSVRAESTEAFF | TRBJ1-1 | TRBV6-4 | - | -
TGTGCCAGCAGCCAGACGCCCTACAATGAGCAGTTCTTC | CASSQTPYNEQFF | TRBJ2-1 | TRBV27 | - | -
TGTGCCAGCAGGGGGACAATAAGATTTGCTGAAAAACTGTTTTTT | CASRGTIRFAEKLFF | TRBJ1-4 | TRBV2 | - | -
TGTGCCAGTAGCCCGTACCAAGAGACCCAGTACTTC | CASSPYQETQYF | TRBJ2-5 | TRBV19 | - | -
TGTGCCAGCAGCTTGGGACAGCCTAGCTCCTATAATTCACCCCTCCACTTT | CASSLGQPSSYNSPLHF | TRBJ1-6 | TRBV11-2 | TRBD1 | once
TGTGCCAGCAGTTTTACAGGGAATACTGAAGCTTTCTTT | CASSFTGNTEAFF | TRBJ1-1 | TRBV27 | - | -
TGTGCCAGCAGTTACGTTGGACAGGACTACGAGCAGTACTTC | CASSYVGQDYEQYF | TRBJ2-7 | TRBV6-8 | TRBD1 | -
TGTGCCAGCAGTGACTGGCGGAACCAAGAGACCCAGTACTTC | CASSDWRNQETQYF | TRBJ2-5 | TRBV2 | - | -
TGTGCCTGGAGTGCCCTTGGCACCATATATTTC | CAWSALGTIYF | TRBJ1-3 | TRBV30 | - | -
TGCGCCAGCAGTGACAACTATGGCTACACCTTC | CASSDNYGYTF | TRBJ1-2 | TRBV10-1 | - | -
TGTGCCAGTAGTATGGGTTTCTATAGCAATCAGCCCCAGCATTTT | CASSMGFYSNQPQHF | TRBJ1-5 | TRBV19 | - | -
TGCGCCAGCAGCCAAGAGTCAGGGCGTTCCTCCTACGAGCAGTACTTC | CASSQESGRSSYEQYF | TRBJ2-7 | TRBV4-1 | - | -
TGTGCCAGCAGTGACAGGGATAATTCACCCCTCCACTTT | CASSDRDNSPLHF | TRBJ1-6 | TRBV6-9 | TRBD1 | -
TGTGCCTGGAGCCCCATAAAAACTAGCGGGAGGGAAAGCGGGGCCACAGGGATCGGAAAACTGTTTTTT | CAWSPIKTSGRESGATGIGKLFF | TRBJ1-4 | TRBV30 | - | once
TGTGCCAGCAGCACTCCATCCGGAGACGGAAAGACCTATGGCTACACCTTC | CASSTPSGDGKTYGYTF | TRBJ1-2 | TRBV7-2 | - | -
TGTGCCAGCAGCCAAGACGGGGGACTAGCGGGAGGAGATACGCAGTATTTT | CASSQDGGLAGGDTQYF | TRBJ2-3 | TRBV4-2 | TRBD2 | -
TGTGCCAGCAGCTCCGGACTAGAGGGGTACAATGAGCAGTTCTTC | CASSSGLEGYNEQFF | TRBJ2-1 | TRBV11-2 | TRBD2 | -
TGTGCCAGCAGCTTAGCGGGACACTCGGCGTACGAGCAGTACTTC | CASSLAGHSAYEQYF | TRBJ2-7 | TRBV11-2 | - | -
TGTGCCAGCAGTTGGACAGGGGATAATGGCTACACCTTC | CASSWTGDNGYTF | TRBJ1-2 | TRBV7-6 | TRBD1 | -
TGTGCCAGCAGCCCCCCCCTCGGGGATACCTACGAGCAGTACTTC | CASSPPLGDTYEQYF | TRBJ2-7 | TRBV11-1 | - | -
TGTGCCAGCAGTCGTATAGCGGGAGAGGGAGATACGCAGTATTTT | CASSRIAGEGDTQYF | TRBJ2-3 | TRBV6-5 | TRBD2 | -
TGTGCCAGCAGCCTGTACGGGGACAGGGCCTACGAGCAGTACTTC | CASSLYGDRAYEQYF | TRBJ2-7 | TRBV11-3 | TRBD1 | -